Listed below are T cell receptor beta chains from one sample, sequenced in a study of T cell repertoires in cytomegalovirus infection. Their cognate antigens are unknown. From the reads, TCRdb called clonotypes with MiXCR, one entry per CDR3 protein. This table has approximately 590,000 distinct CDR3 sequences, 35% to 50% appearing once. The source was cultured PBMCs, collected from culture after CMV antigen stimulation. These TCRs come from a human donor in good health (CMV status not recorded). Some clones in this sample may be carry-over from other donors' samples. Each CDR3 is given with its conserved first and last residue. A D gene is named only where the DNA matches it firmly. Clone size, where shown, is once, few, many, or a class for clones that have expanded.

clone_size	v_call	d_call	j_call	cdr3_aa	cdr3_nt
NA	TRBV7-2	NA	TRBJ2-1	CASTSEYNEQFF	TGTGCCAGCACCTCCGAGTACAATGAGCAGTTCTTC
few	TRBV7-6	NA	TRBJ2-7	CASSLGAGAGEQYF	TGTGCCAGCAGCTTAGGGGCAGGGGCGGGTGAGCAGTACTTC
NA	TRBV5-1	TRBD1	TRBJ1-6	CASSLPLRDRGNSPLHF	TGCGCCAGCAGCTTGCCTCTTCGGGACAGGGGTAATTCACCCCTCCACTTT
few	TRBV7-9	NA	TRBJ1-1	CASSFGAGEAFF	TGTGCCAGCAGCTTCGGGGCGGGTGAAGCTTTCTTT
few	TRBV7-6	TRBD1	TRBJ2-2	CASRTGLDGELFF	TGTGCCAGCAGGACAGGGTTGGACGGGGAGCTGTTTTTT
few	TRBV5-1	NA	TRBJ2-3	CASSLEQEADTQYF	TGCGCCAGCAGCTTGGAACAGGAGGCAGATACGCAGTATTTT
NA	TRBV12-3/TRBV12-4	NA	TRBJ2-5	CASNLPRGETQYF	TGTGCCAGCAATCTCCCGAGGGGCGAGACCCAGTACTTC
NA	TRBV7-4	NA	TRBJ2-5	CASILGDGWTQYF	TGTGCCAGCATCCTGGGGGACGGGTGGACCCAGTACTTC
few	TRBV11-2	NA	TRBJ1-2	CASSLVLTTNYGYTF	TGTGCCAGCAGCTTAGTTCTCACTACTAACTATGGCTACACCTTC
NA	TRBV14	NA	TRBJ1-5	CASSPHGNQPQHF	TGTGCCAGCAGCCCTCATGGCAATCAGCCCCAGCATTTT
NA	TRBV20-1	TRBD1	TRBJ1-4	CSASPGTGNEKLFF	TGCAGTGCATCGCCCGGGACAGGAAATGAAAAACTGTTTTTT
NA	TRBV5-1	TRBD1	TRBJ1-2	CASSLGDRALYGYTF	TGCGCCAGCAGCTTGGGAGACAGGGCCCTCTATGGCTACACCTTC
few	TRBV7-2	TRBD1	TRBJ1-1	CASSLAWTGVEAFF	TGTGCCAGCAGCTTAGCGTGGACAGGGGTTGAAGCTTTCTTT
many	TRBV7-2	NA	TRBJ2-7	CASSLVSVQIEQYF	TGTGCCAGCAGCTTAGTTTCTGTACAGATCGAGCAGTACTTC
NA	TRBV19	NA	TRBJ2-7	CASSHLAFSSYEQYF	TGTGCCAGTAGCCATCTAGCCTTTTCCTCCTACGAGCAGTACTTC
NA	TRBV28	TRBD1	TRBJ2-7	CASAARGRRSYEQYF	TGTGCCAGCGCGGCCAGGGGGCGCAGATCCTACGAGCAGTACTTC
NA	TRBV6-2/TRBV6-3	NA	TRBJ1-5	CASAGNNQPQHF	TGTGCCAGCGCAGGGAACAATCAGCCCCAGCATTTT
NA	TRBV12-3/TRBV12-4	TRBD2	TRBJ2-5	CASSSTSRLQETQYF	TGTGCCAGCAGCTCGACTAGCAGGCTCCAAGAGACCCAGTACTTC
NA	TRBV19	TRBD2	TRBJ2-5	CASSVLAGRETQYF	TGTGCCAGTAGTGTCCTAGCGGGACGTGAGACCCAGTACTTC
many	TRBV7-8	NA	TRBJ2-1	CASSPRPVTSPIYNEQFF	TGTGCCAGCAGCCCTAGACCCGTCACATCTCCTATTTACAATGAGCAGTTCTTC
NA	TRBV7-2	NA	TRBJ2-2	CASSLMRLANTGELFF	TGTGCCAGCAGCTTAATGCGACTAGCGAACACCGGGGAGCTGTTTTTT
NA	TRBV10-3	TRBD1	TRBJ2-2	CAISATGQGATGELFF	TGTGCCATCAGTGCGACGGGACAGGGGGCAACCGGGGAGCTGTTTTTT
few	TRBV12-3/TRBV12-4	NA	TRBJ2-3	CASRAQAGTDTQYF	TGTGCCAGCAGAGCCCAAGCTGGCACAGATACGCAGTATTTT
NA	TRBV2	NA	TRBJ2-1	CASSVVGEQFF	TGTGCCAGCAGTGTGGTCGGTGAGCAGTTCTTC
few	TRBV2	NA	TRBJ2-3	CASSESRWDTETSTDTQYF	TGTGCCAGCAGTGAATCGAGGTGGGACACCGAGACTAGCACAGATACGCAGTATTTT
many	TRBV7-2	NA	TRBJ1-1	CASSLRIRANTEAFF	TGTGCCAGCAGCTTACGTATACGAGCGAACACTGAAGCTTTCTTT
few	TRBV11-2	TRBD1	TRBJ2-1	CASSSSLGQGGYEQFF	TGTGCCAGCAGCTCCTCCTTGGGACAGGGGGGCTATGAGCAGTTCTTC
once	TRBV7-7	NA	TRBJ1-2	CASSLEGQKIKGYTF	TGTGCCAGCAGCTTAGAAGGACAGAAGATTAAGGGCTACACCTTC
few	TRBV7-6	NA	TRBJ1-1	CASRMGNTEAFF	TGTGCCAGCAGGATGGGGAACACTGAAGCTTTCTTT
few	TRBV7-8	NA	TRBJ1-3	CASSLLRTVSGNTIYF	TGTGCCAGCAGCTTACTTCGGACAGTCTCTGGAAACACCATATATTTT
few	TRBV7-9	NA	TRBJ2-5	CASSFSGRPTQYF	TGTGCCAGCAGCTTTTCGGGCAGGCCCACCCAGTACTTC
NA	TRBV19	NA	TRBJ2-7	CASSIGGSPRAEQYF	TGTGCCAGTAGTATCGGAGGTTCACCCCGGGCGGAGCAGTACTTC
few	TRBV6-1	NA	TRBJ2-3	CASSEAHQDTQYF	TGTGCCAGCAGTGAAGCGCATCAAGATACGCAGTATTTT
NA	TRBV6-6	NA	TRBJ1-6	CASSYSGTRSPLHF	TGTGCCAGCAGTTACTCGGGCACTCGCTCACCCCTCCACTTT
NA	TRBV7-9	NA	TRBJ2-1	CASSVRGGRRGQRSYNEQFF	TGTGCCAGCAGCGTGAGGGGGGGACGGAGGGGCCAGCGGAGCTACAATGAGCAGTTCTTC
NA	TRBV15	NA	TRBJ1-2	CATSSESYFNGYTF	TGTGCCACCAGCAGCGAGTCGTATTTCAATGGCTACACCTTC
NA	TRBV19	TRBD2	TRBJ2-7	CASSIGVAGFYEQYF	TGTGCCAGTAGTATCGGGGTAGCGGGGTTCTACGAGCAGTACTTC